This note documents a single T cell receptor (beta chain) sequence. Losses at the gene ends were 2 bases for V and 6 bases for J; bases not matched to a gene: 10. Germline lookup yields CDR1 SGHAT and CDR2 FQNNGV. The CDR3 runs 16 residues. The data belong to a study of blood T cell repertoires in COVID-19. Study information: Collection of acute and convalescent COVID-19 samples took place in the United States, Italy and Spain. From T cells, B-cell-depleted T cells, or PBMCs came the material, which was cDNA or gDNA.

The table came from immunoSEQ multiplex PCR; TCRdb's copy has only in-frame clones and leaves some out. The sample lists about 480,000 clones; about 88% were seen once. Donors in Cohort 3 who had recovered were those with two negative PCRs, healthcare professional clearance, or resolution of their symptoms. Sequenced material: PBMCs or T cells enriched from blood (not recorded which). This sequence was found in an older woman who had recovered from COVID-19. V gene TRBV11-2 combines with J gene TRBJ2-3; 8 positions agree with TRBD1. The CDR3 sequence is CASSLKQGGPRDTQYF. The CDR3, as DNA: TGTGCCAGCAGCTTAAAACAGGGGGGCCCCCGGGATACGCAGTATTTT.